The T cell receptor beta chain described here comes from a study of cytomegalovirus exposure and HLA in healthy donors. Regarding the study as a whole: As a later analysis showed, several of the most significant clusters appeared to be linked to common viral pathogens. There were a few CMV-associated chains whose specificity for CMV antigens was confirmed in vitro. Roughly even sequencing depth across donors was the assumption behind the presence/absence analyses.

V lost 4 bases, J lost 6 bases, and 22 bases lay in between. The CDR3 is 17 residues long. Germline lookup yields CDR1 MNHEY and CDR2 SMNVEV (reference sequence). As regards this clone: No antigen is known for it.

PCR involved 60 Vbeta and 13 Jbeta primers. This table comes from immunoSEQ multiplex PCR, and its TCRdb copy is limited to in-frame clones, with some not included. The top ten hold approximately 2.3% of the sample, which has 150,000 to 200,000 clones, about 85% seen once. Sequencing was performed on PBMCs. The TCR was taken from a man younger than 35 in good health and CMV-seropositive. The rearrangement links TRBV27 to TRBJ2-1; TRBD2 is a possible D gene (6 bases). CDR3 in amino acids: CASSSSPGPDYRNEQFF. In DNA form, the CDR3 reads TGTGCCAGCAGTTCGTCACCCGGCCCGGACTACCGCAATGAGCAGTTCTTC.